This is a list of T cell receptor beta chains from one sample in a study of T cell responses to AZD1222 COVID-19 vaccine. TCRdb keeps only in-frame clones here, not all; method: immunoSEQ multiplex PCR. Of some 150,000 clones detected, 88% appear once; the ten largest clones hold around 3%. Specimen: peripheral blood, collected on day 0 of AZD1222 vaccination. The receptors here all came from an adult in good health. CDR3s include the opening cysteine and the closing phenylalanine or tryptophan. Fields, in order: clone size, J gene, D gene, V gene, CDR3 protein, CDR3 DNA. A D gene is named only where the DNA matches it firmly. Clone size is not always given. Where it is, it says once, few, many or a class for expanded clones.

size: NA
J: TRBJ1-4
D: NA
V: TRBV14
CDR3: CASSQFGEKLFF
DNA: TGTGCCAGCAGCCAATTTGGGGAAAAACTGTTTTTT

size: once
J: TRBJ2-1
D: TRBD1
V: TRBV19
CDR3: CASSDPAMGTGYAEQFF
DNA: TGTGCCAGTAGTGACCCGGCGATGGGGACAGGGTATGCTGAGCAGTTCTTC

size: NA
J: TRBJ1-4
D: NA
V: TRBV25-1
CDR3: CASSAQGRDEKLFF
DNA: TGTGCCAGCAGTGCGCAGGGGCGGGATGAAAAACTGTTTTTT

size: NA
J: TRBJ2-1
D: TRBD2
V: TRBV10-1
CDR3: CASSVSGGANEQFF
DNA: TGCGCCAGCAGTGTTAGCGGGGGGGCGAATGAGCAGTTCTTC

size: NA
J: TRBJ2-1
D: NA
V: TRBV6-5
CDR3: CASRPTEYNEQFF
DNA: TGTGCCAGCAGGCCGACCGAATACAATGAGCAGTTCTTC

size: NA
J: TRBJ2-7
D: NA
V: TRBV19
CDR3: CASSIRGRSSYEQYF
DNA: TGTGCCAGTAGTATACGGGGGCGGAGCTCCTACGAGCAGTACTTC

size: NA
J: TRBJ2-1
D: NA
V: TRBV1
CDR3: CTSSPTRPAGNNEQFF
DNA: TGCACCAGCAGCCCCACCCGTCCAGCGGGGAACAATGAGCAGTTCTTC

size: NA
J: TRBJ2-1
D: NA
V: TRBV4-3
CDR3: CASSQERVFNEQFF
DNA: TGCGCCAGCAGCCAAGAGCGGGTATTCAATGAGCAGTTCTTC

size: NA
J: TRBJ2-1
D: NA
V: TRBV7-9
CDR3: CASSLAGASYNEQFF
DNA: TGTGCCAGCAGCTTGGCGGGGGCTTCCTACAATGAGCAGTTCTTC

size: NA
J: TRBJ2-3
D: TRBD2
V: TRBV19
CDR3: CATSSGGTLGTQYF
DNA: TGTGCCACATCTAGCGGGGGTACTCTCGGTACGCAGTATTTT

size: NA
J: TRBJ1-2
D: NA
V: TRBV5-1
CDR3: CASSLGTAYYGYTF
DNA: TGCGCCAGCAGCTTGGGGACGGCCTACTATGGCTACACCTTC

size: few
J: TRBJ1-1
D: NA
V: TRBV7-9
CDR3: CASSKSWDPGTEAFF
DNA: TGTGCCAGCAGCAAGAGCTGGGACCCGGGGACTGAAGCTTTCTTT

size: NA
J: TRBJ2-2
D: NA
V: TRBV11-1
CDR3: CASSMRGPGTGELFF
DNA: TGTGCCAGCAGCATGCGGGGGCCGGGCACCGGGGAGCTGTTTTTT

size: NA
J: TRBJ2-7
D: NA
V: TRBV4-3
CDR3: CASRQDAIRTSSSYEQYF
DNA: TGCGCCAGCAGGCAAGATGCCATCCGGACCTCGAGCTCCTACGAGCAGTACTTC

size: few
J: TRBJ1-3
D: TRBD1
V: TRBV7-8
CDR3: CASSYTSPGTGYSGNTIYF
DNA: TGTGCCAGCAGCTACACCTCCCCCGGGACAGGGTATTCTGGAAACACCATATATTTT

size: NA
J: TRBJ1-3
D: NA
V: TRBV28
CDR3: CASAGNTIYF
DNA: TGTGCCAGCGCTGGAAACACCATATATTTT

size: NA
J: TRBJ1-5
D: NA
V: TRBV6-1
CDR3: CASSEYDSSNQPQHF
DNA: TGTGCCAGCAGTGAGTACGACAGTAGCAATCAGCCCCAGCATTTT

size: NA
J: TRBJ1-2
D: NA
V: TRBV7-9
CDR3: CASSFEEQGHYGYTF
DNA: TGTGCCAGCAGCTTCGAAGAGCAGGGACACTATGGCTACACCTTC

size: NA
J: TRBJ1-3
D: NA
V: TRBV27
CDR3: CASSPGRELGSGNTIYF
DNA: TGTGCCAGCAGTCCCGGCCGGGAGTTGGGTTCTGGAAACACCATATATTTT

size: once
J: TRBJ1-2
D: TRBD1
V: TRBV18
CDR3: CASSPEGQGYGYTF
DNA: TGTGCCAGCTCACCTGAGGGACAGGGCTATGGCTACACCTTC

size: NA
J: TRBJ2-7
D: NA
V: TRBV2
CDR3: CASSEFSSVWGSYEQYF
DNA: TGTGCCAGCAGTGAATTCTCATCCGTTTGGGGGTCCTACGAGCAGTACTTC

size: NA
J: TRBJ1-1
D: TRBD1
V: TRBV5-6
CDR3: CASRVDRVDTEAFF
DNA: TGTGCCAGCAGGGTAGACAGGGTGGACACTGAAGCTTTCTTT

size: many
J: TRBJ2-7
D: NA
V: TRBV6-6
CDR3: CASTQGGTEQYF
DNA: TGTGCCAGCACCCAGGGGGGAACCGAGCAGTACTTC

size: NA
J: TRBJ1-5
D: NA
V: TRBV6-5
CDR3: CASSYPPRGNQPQHF
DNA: TGTGCCAGCAGTTACCCACCTAGGGGGAATCAGCCCCAGCATTTT

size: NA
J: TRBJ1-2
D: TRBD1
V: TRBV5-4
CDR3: CASSSNGEGARYGYTF
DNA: TGTGCCAGCAGCTCTAACGGAGAGGGGGCGCGGTATGGCTACACCTTC

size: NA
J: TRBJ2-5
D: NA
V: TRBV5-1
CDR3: CASSLGQETQYF
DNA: TGCGCCAGCAGCTTGGGACAAGAGACCCAGTACTTC

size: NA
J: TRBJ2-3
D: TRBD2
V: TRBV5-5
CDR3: CASSLLAGGTDTQYF
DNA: TGTGCCAGCAGCTTACTAGCGGGGGGGACAGATACGCAGTATTTT

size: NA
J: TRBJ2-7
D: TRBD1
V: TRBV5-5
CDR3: CASSRQGMTEPAYF
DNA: TGTGCCAGCAGCCGACAGGGGATGACAGAACCTGCGTACTTC

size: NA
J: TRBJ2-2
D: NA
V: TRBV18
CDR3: CASSPGQLNTGELFF
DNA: TGTGCCAGCTCACCAGGACAGCTTAACACCGGGGAGCTGTTTTTT

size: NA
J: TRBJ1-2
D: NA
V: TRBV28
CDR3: CASSLLGDGYTF
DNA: TGTGCCAGCAGTTTATTGGGGGATGGCTACACCTTC

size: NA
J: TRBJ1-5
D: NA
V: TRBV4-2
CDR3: CASSQDDVQPQHF
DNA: TGTGCCAGCAGCCAAGATGATGTCCAGCCCCAGCATTTT

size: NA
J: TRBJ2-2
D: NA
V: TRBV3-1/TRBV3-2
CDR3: CASSQGASSLPTGELFF
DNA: TGTGCCAGCAGCCAAGGGGCCTCCTCACTACCGACCGGGGAGCTGTTTTTT

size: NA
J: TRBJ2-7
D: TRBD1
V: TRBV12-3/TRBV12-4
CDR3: CASSGDSYEQYF
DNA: TGTGCCAGCAGTGGGGACAGCTACGAGCAGTACTTC

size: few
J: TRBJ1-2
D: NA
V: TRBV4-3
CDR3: CASSPHGGATNYGYTF
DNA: TGCGCCAGCAGCCCCCACGGTGGGGCGACTAACTATGGCTACACCTTC

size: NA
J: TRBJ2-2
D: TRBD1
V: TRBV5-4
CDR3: CASSLGQGGNTGELFF
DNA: TGTGCCAGCAGCCTCGGACAGGGGGGAAACACCGGGGAGCTGTTTTTT

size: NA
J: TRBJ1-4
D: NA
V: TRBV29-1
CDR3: CSVGSTVGEKLFF
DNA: TGCAGCGTTGGTTCCACCGTGGGTGAAAAACTGTTTTTT

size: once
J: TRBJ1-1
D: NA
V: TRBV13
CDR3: CASSPRPDRNTEAFF
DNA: TGTGCCAGCAGCCCTCGACCTGACAGGAACACTGAAGCTTTCTTT

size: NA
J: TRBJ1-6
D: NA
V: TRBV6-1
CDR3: CASSERKDSYNSPLHF
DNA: TGTGCCAGCAGTGAGAGAAAAGACAGCTATAATTCACCCCTCCACTTT

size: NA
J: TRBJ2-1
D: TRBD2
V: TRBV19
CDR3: CASSSTRGDEQFF
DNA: TGTGCCAGTAGTTCCACCCGGGGGGATGAGCAGTTCTTC

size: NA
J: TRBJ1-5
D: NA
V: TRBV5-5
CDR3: CASSLADQGQPQHF
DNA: TGTGCCAGCAGCTTGGCCGACCAGGGTCAGCCCCAGCATTTT

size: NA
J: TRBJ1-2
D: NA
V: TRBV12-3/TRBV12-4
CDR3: CASSLASGNGYTF
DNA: TGTGCCAGCAGTTTAGCATCAGGGAATGGCTACACCTTC

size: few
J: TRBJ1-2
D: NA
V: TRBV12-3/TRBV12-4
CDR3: CASSFGDAYGYTF
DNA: TGTGCCAGCAGTTTCGGGGACGCCTATGGCTACACCTTC

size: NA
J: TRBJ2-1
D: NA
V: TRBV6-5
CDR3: CASSYSRASVGNEQFF
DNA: TGTGCCAGCAGTTACTCGAGGGCTAGCGTTGGCAATGAGCAGTTCTTC

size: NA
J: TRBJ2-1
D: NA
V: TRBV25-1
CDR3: CASNRAGEQFF
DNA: TGTGCCAGCAACAGGGCTGGAGAGCAGTTCTTC

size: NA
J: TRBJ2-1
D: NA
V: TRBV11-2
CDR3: CASTGTGSYNEQFF
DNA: TGTGCCAGCACAGGGACTGGCTCCTACAATGAGCAGTTCTTC

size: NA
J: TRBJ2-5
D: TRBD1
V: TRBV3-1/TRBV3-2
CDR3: CASSLYGTDQETQYF
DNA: TGTGCCAGCAGCCTGTACGGGACAGATCAAGAGACCCAGTACTTC

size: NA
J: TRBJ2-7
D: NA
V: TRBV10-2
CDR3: CASRNTGPSYEQYF
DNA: TGCGCCAGCAGAAACACCGGGCCTTCCTACGAGCAGTACTTC

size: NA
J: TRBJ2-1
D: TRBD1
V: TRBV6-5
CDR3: CASRQTGGYREQFF
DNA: TGTGCCAGCAGGCAGACAGGGGGCTATCGGGAGCAGTTCTTC

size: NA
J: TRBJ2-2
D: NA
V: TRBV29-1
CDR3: CSVVSRTRGSDTGELFF
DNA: TGCAGCGTTGTTTCCAGAACTAGGGGTTCGGACACCGGGGAGCTGTTTTTT

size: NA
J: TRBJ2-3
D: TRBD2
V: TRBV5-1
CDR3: CASSRPSGSSTDTQYF
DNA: TGCGCCAGCAGCAGACCTAGCGGTTCTAGCACAGATACGCAGTATTTT

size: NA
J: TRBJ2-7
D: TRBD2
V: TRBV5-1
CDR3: CASSLSGTSVVAEQYF
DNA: TGCGCCAGCAGCTTATCCGGGACTAGCGTGGTTGCCGAGCAGTACTTC

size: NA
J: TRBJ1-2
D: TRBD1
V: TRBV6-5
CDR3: CASRLTRQGSNGYTF
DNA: TGTGCCAGCAGATTAACAAGACAGGGATCGAATGGCTACACCTTC

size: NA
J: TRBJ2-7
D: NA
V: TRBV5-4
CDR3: CASSFSREQYF
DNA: TGTGCCAGCAGCTTTTCCAGGGAGCAGTACTTC